This T cell receptor (beta chain) was captured by sequencing in a study of T cells in Graves' hyperthyroidism and ophthalmopathy. This clonotype was seen just once. An end of the junction does not agree with germline; a read error may underlie this. Germline loops: CDR1 MGHDK, CDR2 SYGVNS. The CDR3 extends over 14 amino acids. Using about 10 ml of fresh peripheral blood, PBMCs were prepared. The CDR3 regions of TCR beta were amplified from RNA transcripts. A first-round RT-PCR of the TCR CDR3 used the HTBI primer set. TCRdb analysed the multiplex PCR reads with MiXCR anew, one entry per CDR3 protein. In the table there are around 690,000 distinct CDR3 sequences, 17% of which are singletons.

The clonotype comes from a man in his fifties with Graves' hyperthyroidism. The sequencing sample was made of blood. This chain links TRBV25-1 with TRBJ1-5; the D is unclear. The CDR3 DNA reads as TGTGTCAGCAGTGATGAGAGAAGCAATCAGCCCCAGCATTTT. Residues: CVSSDERSNQPQHF. Based on the CDR3 plus reference TRBV25-1 and TRBJ1-5, the full variable domain is EADIYQTPRYLVIGTGKKITLECSQTMGHDKMYWYQQDPGMELHLIHYSYGVNSTEKGDLSSESTVSRIRTEHFPLTLESARPSHTSQYLCVSSDERSNQPQHFGDGTRLSIL.